This T cell receptor beta chain is drawn from a study of Ad26.COV2.S vaccination and SARS-CoV-2 variants. Notes on the study in general: CD8+ and CD4+ T cells specific for spike reportedly responded with substantial breadth after vaccination.

Trimming cost V 1 base and J 4 bases; bases outside gene matches: 7. CDR3 length: 16 residues. Germline V lookup: CDR1 SEHNR, CDR2 FQNEAQ (reference sequence). TCRdb's copy holds only in-frame clones and misses some; the assay was immunoSEQ multiplex PCR. Of some 640,000 clones listed, roughly 90% are singletons. As to treatment: about 20 received Ad26.COV2.S at low or high dose, single or two shots; about five received placebo; per-sample allocation not given. Specimen acquisition occurred on day 63 following the initial vaccine or placebo injection. This person who donated was an adult of 18-55 years in Boston. An Ad26 vector was used to express Wuhan-strain SARS-CoV-2 spike as the vaccine. This clone appeared a few times. Its specificity is unknown.

The chain carries TRBV7-9 and TRBJ1-5; 7 bases align to TRBD1. The receptor was derived from a person between 18 and 60 years old who received the Ad26.COV2.S COVID-19 vaccine or a placebo. This specimen was peripheral blood, taken in a trial of Ad26.COV2.S vaccine versus placebo. This chain's CDR3 is CASSLGGAGGNQPQHF. DNA for the CDR3: TGTGCCAGCAGCTTAGGTGGGGCAGGGGGTAATCAGCCCCAGCATTTT.